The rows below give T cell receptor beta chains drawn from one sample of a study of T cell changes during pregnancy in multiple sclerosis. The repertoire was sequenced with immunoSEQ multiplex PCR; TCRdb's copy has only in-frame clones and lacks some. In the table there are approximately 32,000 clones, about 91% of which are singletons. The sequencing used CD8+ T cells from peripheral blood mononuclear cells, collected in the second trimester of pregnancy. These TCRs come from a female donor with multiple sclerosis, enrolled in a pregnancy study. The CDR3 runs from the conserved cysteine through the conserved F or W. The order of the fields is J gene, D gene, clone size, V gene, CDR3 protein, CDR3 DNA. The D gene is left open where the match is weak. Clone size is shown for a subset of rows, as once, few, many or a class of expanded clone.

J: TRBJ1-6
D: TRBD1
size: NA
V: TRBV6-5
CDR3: CASSPDRGSTLHF
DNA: TGTGCCAGCAGCCCTGACAGGGGGTCTACCCTCCACTTT

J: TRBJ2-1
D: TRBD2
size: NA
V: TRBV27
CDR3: CASSSPRREGYHEQFF
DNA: TGTGCCAGCAGTTCCCCAAGGCGGGAGGGATACCATGAGCAGTTCTTC

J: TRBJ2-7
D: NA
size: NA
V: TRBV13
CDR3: CASSTLGGEQYF
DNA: TGTGCCAGCAGCACCCTGGGGGGCGAGCAGTACTTC

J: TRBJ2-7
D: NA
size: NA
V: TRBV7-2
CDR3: CASSYSDEQYF
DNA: TGTGCCAGCAGCTACTCCGACGAGCAGTACTTC

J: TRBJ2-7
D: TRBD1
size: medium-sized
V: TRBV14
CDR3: CASSIDRGHEQYF
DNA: TGTGCCAGCAGCATAGACAGGGGCCACGAGCAGTACTTC

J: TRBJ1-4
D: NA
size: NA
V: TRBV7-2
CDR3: CASSLVWGANEKLFF
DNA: TGTGCCAGCAGCTTAGTGTGGGGGGCTAATGAAAAACTGTTTTTT

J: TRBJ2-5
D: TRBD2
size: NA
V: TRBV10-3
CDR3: CAIGGTGGETQYF
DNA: TGTGCCATCGGGGGAACGGGAGGGGAGACCCAGTACTTC

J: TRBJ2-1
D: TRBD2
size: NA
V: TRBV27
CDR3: CASSLGGSGRMAYNEQFF
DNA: TGTGCCAGCAGTTTAGGAGGTAGCGGGAGAATGGCCTACAATGAGCAGTTCTTC

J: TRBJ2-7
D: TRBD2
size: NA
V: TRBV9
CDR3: CASSRAGGGEQYF
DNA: TGTGCCAGCAGCCGGGCGGGAGGCGGCGAGCAGTACTTC

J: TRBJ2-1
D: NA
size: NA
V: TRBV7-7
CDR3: CARPPHRENPTMRQFF
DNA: TGTGCCAGGCCACCTCACAGGGAAAATCCTACAATGAGGCAGTTCTTC

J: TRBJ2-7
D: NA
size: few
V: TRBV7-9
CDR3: CASSLGARGTEQYF
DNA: TGTGCCAGCAGCTTAGGAGCCAGGGGTACAGAGCAGTACTTC

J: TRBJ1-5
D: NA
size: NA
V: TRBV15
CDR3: CATSRDRVRGNQPQHF
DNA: TGTGCCACCAGCAGAGACAGGGTCCGGGGCAATCAGCCCCAGCATTTT

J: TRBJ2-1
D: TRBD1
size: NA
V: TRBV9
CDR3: CASQPGQQGEQFF
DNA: TGTGCCAGCCAACCGGGACAGCAGGGTGAGCAGTTCTTC

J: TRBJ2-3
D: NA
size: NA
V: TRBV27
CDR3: CASSWDSTSTDTQYF
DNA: TGTGCCAGCAGCTGGGACTCAACAAGCACAGATACGCAGTATTTT

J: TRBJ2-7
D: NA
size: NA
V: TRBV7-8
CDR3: CASSFSAGTSYEQYF
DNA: TGTGCCAGCAGCTTTAGCGCAGGCACTTCCTACGAGCAGTACTTC

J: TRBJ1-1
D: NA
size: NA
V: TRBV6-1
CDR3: CASSEVQGIEAFF
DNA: TGTGCCAGCAGTGAAGTACAGGGAATTGAAGCTTTCTTT

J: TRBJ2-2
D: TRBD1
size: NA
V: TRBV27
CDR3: CASSLGQGAIGGELFF
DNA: TGTGCCAGCAGTCTAGGACAGGGGGCGATCGGCGGGGAGCTGTTTTTT

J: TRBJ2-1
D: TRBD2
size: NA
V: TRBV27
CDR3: CASSFSGDYNEQFF
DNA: TGTGCCAGCAGTTTTAGCGGGGATTACAATGAGCAGTTCTTC

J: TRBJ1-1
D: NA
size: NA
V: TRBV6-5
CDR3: CASSYSGVGANTEAFF
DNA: TGTGCCAGCAGTTACTCGGGTGTCGGAGCGAACACTGAAGCTTTCTTT

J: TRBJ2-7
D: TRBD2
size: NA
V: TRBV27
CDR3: CASSLSNGTSFPYEQYF
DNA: TGTGCCAGCAGTTTATCTAACGGGACTAGCTTCCCCTACGAGCAGTACTTC

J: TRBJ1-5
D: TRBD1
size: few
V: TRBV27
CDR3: CASSRGRGGNQPQHF
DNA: TGTGCCAGCAGCAGGGGGCGGGGGGGTAATCAGCCCCAGCATTTT

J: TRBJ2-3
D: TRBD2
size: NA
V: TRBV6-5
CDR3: CASSLAGSTDTQYF
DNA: TGTGCCAGCAGTTTAGCGGGGAGCACAGATACGCAGTATTTT

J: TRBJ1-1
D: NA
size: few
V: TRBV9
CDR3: CASSEGGRTEAFF
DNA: TGTGCCAGCAGTGAGGGGGGGAGGACTGAAGCTTTCTTT

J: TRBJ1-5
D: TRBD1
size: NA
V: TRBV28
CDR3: CASSLARDRGYNQPQHF
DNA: TGTGCCAGCAGTTTAGCCCGGGACAGGGGTTACAATCAGCCCCAGCATTTT

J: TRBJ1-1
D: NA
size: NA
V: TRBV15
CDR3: CATSRAVEATEAFF
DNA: TGTGCCACCAGCAGAGCCGTAGAGGCCACTGAAGCTTTCTTT

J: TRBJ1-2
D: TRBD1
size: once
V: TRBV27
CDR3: CATFGQAYGYTF
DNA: TGTGCCACCTTCGGACAGGCCTATGGCTACACCTTC

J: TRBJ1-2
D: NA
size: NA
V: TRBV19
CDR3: CASSIGGNGYTF
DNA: TGTGCCAGTAGTATCGGGGGGAATGGCTACACCTTC

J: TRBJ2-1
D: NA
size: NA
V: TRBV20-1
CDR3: CSARGGDEQFF
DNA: TGCAGTGCTAGGGGGGGAGATGAGCAGTTCTTC